Below, 14 T cell receptor beta chains from the same sample are listed, as sequenced in a study of regulatory T cells in long-lasting Graves disease. Libraries of TCR beta came from iRepertoire HTBI primers plus Arm-PCR of CDR3 regions. TCRdb recomputed calls from the multiplex PCR reads with MiXCR, one row per CDR3 protein. The data contain 300,000 to 500,000 distinct CDR3 sequences, around 20% of them singletons. Time point in this sample: persistent/refractory GD, antithyroid drugs over 5 years with positive TRAb. RNA isolated from PBMCs was used to make the TCR library. This specimen consisted of peripheral blood mononuclear cells (PBMCs), obtained when the disease was refractory, from a patient treated with antithyroid drugs. The source is a female donor with Graves disease.

The chain links TRBV2 to TRBJ2-3, with a tentative D call TRBD1 (6 bases). The CDR3 runs 16 residues. Germline loops: CDR1 SNHLY, CDR2 FYNNEI. The V end lost 4 bases, the J end lost 4 bases, and 18 bases lay between the germline ends. The CDR3 DNA follows: TGTGCCAGCAGTGGGCCCGGAACAGGGTCCCCAGATACGCAGTATTTT. Encoded protein: CASSGPGTGSPDTQYF.

The chain joins TRBV7-9 to TRBJ1-2; TRBD1 aligns across 8 bases. The CDR3 is 15 amino acids. The germline gives CDR1 SEHNR, CDR2 FQNEAQ (reference sequence). V was clipped by 5 bases and J by 4 bases; unmatched bases: 9. CDR3 residues: CASSRDRSASYGYTF. Here the CDR3 DNA reads TGTGCCAGCAGCCGGGACAGGAGCGCTTCCTATGGCTACACCTTC.

The V gene is TRBV20-1, the J gene TRBJ1-1, with D unclear. This CDR3 spans 13 amino acids. Trimming pared 0 bases from V and 4 bases from J, leaving 9 bases between. The germline gives CDR1 DFQATT, CDR2 SNEGSKA (reference sequence). CDR3 sequence: CSARDPRGTEAFF. CDR3 nucleotide sequence: TGCAGTGCTAGAGATCCTCGGGGCACTGAAGCTTTCTTT.

In its sample, this clonotype was seen many times. The V gene is TRBV2, the J gene TRBJ1-5; maybe TRBD1 (5 bases). This CDR3 spans 15 amino acids. CDR1 and CDR2 (germline): SNHLY, FYNNEI. With 5 bases removed from V and 2 bases from J, the gap between germline ends came to 13 bases. CDR3 coding DNA: TGTGCCAGCAGTTGGCGGGGCTTTGGCAATCAGCCCCAGCATTTT. Protein sequence: CASSWRGFGNQPQHF.

The chain links TRBV9 to TRBJ1-5, with D tentatively TRBD1 (5 bases). Germline CDR1 SGDLS, CDR2 YYNGEE. V was pared by 3 bases and J by 9 bases, with 13 bases between. CDR3 length: 13 residues. CDR3 sequence (DNA): TGTGCCAGCAGCGGGGACGGATTTTGGCCCCAGCATTTT. Translated: CASSGDGFWPQHF.

Notes on this clonotype: This may come from a read error, since a much larger clone is one base off. V and J are TRBV7-2 and TRBJ2-7; the D gene is possibly TRBD1 (6 bases). This CDR3 has 12 amino acids. Germline V gene sequence: CDR1 SGHTA, CDR2 FQGNSA. CDR3 protein: CAWTQGQGEQNF. The CDR3 DNA is TGTGCCTGGACCCAGGGGCAGGGCGAGCAGAACTTC.

This clonotype was detected many times. The V and J genes are TRBV27 and TRBJ2-7; TRBD1 agrees at 7 bases. V lost 6 bases, J lost 3 bases, and 11 bases stayed unmatched. The CDR3 is made up of 15 amino acids. CDR1 MNHEY and CDR2 SMNVEV come from the germline V gene (reference sequence). The CDR3 nucleotides read TGTGCCAGCAGCGACCCTTCCGACAGGGACTACGAGCAGTACTTC. Translated: CASSDPSDRDYEQYF.

Ten or more counts support this clonotype. The J gene is TRBJ2-5, the V gene TRBV15, with 7 bases fitting TRBD1. The trim removed 6 bases at V and 2 bases at J, leaving 21 bases unmatched. The CDR3 runs 19 residues. Germline values: CDR1 LNHNV, CDR2 YYDKDF (reference sequence). Here the CDR3 DNA reads TGTGCCACCAGGATGTTTGGGGAGACCCGGACAGGTACTCAAGAGACCCAGTACTTC. Encoded protein: CATRMFGETRTGTQETQYF.

This clonotype has at least ten counts. The chain employs TRBV27 and TRBJ1-2; D is possibly TRBD1 (5 bases). Germline CDR1 is MNHEY and CDR2 is SMNVEV (reference sequence). Trimming left V 4 bases short and J 4 bases short, with 10 bases between. This CDR3 is 13 amino acids long. CDR3 in amino acids: CASSYGAGYGYTF. The CDR3 DNA follows: TGTGCCAGCAGTTACGGGGCGGGCTATGGCTACACCTTC.

This clonotype was seen a handful of times. This sequence joins TRBV6-1 and TRBJ1-5; D perhaps matches TRBD1 (5 bases). CDR1 is MNHNS and CDR2 is SASEGT in the germline V gene. The CDR3 has 16 residues. V lost 6 bases, J lost 5 bases, and 20 bases lay in between. The CDR3 protein is CASRGTGGTDYQPQHF. The CDR3 nucleotides are TGTGCCAGCAGGGGGACGGGCGGGACGGACTATCAGCCCCAGCATTTT.

This clonotype appeared many times. The rearrangement joins TRBV6-5 to TRBJ1-1; weak D call: TRBD1 (6 bases). Germline V lookup: CDR1 MNHEY, CDR2 SVGAGI. Trimming stripped 2 bases from V and 1 base from J, with 14 bases between. This CDR3 has 16 amino acids. Here the CDR3 reads CASSYTWGQGNTEAFF. The CDR3, as DNA: TGTGCCAGCAGTTACACTTGGGGGCAGGGGAACACTGAAGCTTTCTTT.

This clonotype has a count of ten or more. The rearrangement joins TRBV28 to TRBJ1-1, with no clear D. Germline CDR1 reads MDHEN; CDR2 reads SYDVKM. The CDR3 loop spans 13 amino acids. V shed 5 bases and J shed 1 base, with 8 bases lying between them. The CDR3 DNA follows: TGTGCCAGCAGTCGACACTCGAACACTGAAGCTTTCTTT. Protein product: CASSRHSNTEAFF.

This clonotype showed up just a few times. The CDR3 bases are TGCGCCAGCAGCCAGGCAGCGGGAGTGGGGGAGACCCAGTACTTC. This sequence encodes CASSQAAGVGETQYF. The chain carries TRBV4-3 and TRBJ2-5; 8 bases agree with TRBD2. The germline V gene has CDR1 LGHNA and CDR2 YSLEER. Unmatched junction bases numbered 8, after V lost 3 bases and J lost 5 bases. The CDR3 is 15 residues long.

The chain employs TRBV9 and TRBJ2-2; 8 nucleotides align to TRBD1. The trim removed 5 bases at V and 7 bases at J, leaving 10 bases unmatched. The CDR3 runs to 15 residues. Germline V CDR1 and CDR2: SGDLS, YYNGEE. The chain's CDR3 is CASSAHDRGVGELFF. The CDR3 DNA reads as TGTGCCAGCAGTGCCCATGACAGGGGCGTCGGGGAGCTGTTTTTT.